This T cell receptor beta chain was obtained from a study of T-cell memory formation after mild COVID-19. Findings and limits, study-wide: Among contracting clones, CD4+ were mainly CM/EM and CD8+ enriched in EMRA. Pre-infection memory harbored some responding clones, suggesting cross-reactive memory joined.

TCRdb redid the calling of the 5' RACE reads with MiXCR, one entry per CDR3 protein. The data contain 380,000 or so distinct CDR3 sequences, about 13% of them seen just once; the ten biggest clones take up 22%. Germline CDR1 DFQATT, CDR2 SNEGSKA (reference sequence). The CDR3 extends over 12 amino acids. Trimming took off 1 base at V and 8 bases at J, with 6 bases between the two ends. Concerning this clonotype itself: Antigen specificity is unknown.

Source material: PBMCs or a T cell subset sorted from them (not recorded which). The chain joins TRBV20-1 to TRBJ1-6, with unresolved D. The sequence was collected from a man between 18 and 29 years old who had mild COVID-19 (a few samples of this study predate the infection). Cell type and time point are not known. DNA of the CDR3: TGCAGTGCTAGAGCCTGGGATTCACCCCTCCACTTT. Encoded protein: CSARAWDSPLHF.